This paragraph reports one T cell receptor (beta chain). Its antigen is still unknown. This specimen comes from a study of shared clonotypes between healthy human individuals. The healthy adult donors were HIV-negative and reported no recent acute infections or vaccinations. The CD8 memory fraction combined CD45RO+ cells with TemRA cells (CCR7-negative CD45RA+). Some clones are missing from TCRdb's copy, which holds only in-frame ones; the method was immunoSEQ multiplex PCR. The table shows 650,000 to 700,000 clones, with less than 95% occurring only once. Study-wide points: Shared across a few donors were about 4.6% of the naive CD4 clonotypes.

Germline V lookup: CDR1 LNHDA, CDR2 SQIVND (reference sequence). Trimming took 4 bases from V and 5 from J; bases not matched to a gene: 16. This CDR3 is built from 20 residues. This sequence joins TRBV19 and TRBJ2-1; 14 positions match TRBD2. The receptor was derived from a man aged 18 to 29 in good health. Some clones in this sample may be carry-over from other donors' samples. The specimen was memory CD8+ T cells from PBMCs. Described subset: CD45RO+ cells pooled with CCR7-negative TemRA cells. CDR3 sequence: CASSNQFGLAGGPQNNEQFF. CDR3 coding DNA: TGTGCCAGTAGTAACCAATTCGGACTAGCGGGAGGCCCCCAAAACAATGAGCAGTTCTTC.